The 28 T cell receptor beta chains in this list originate from one sample, sequenced in a study of OX40 agonist ivuxolimab in advanced cancers. Library prep was done by the immunoSEQ multiplex PCR assay. The table comes from immuneACCESS by way of TCRdb, which keeps in-frame sequences with V and J called. Part of the clones is missing from these tables; in studies checked, under half for an unresolved V gene and the rest for unknown reasons. Here the sample has around 94,000 clones; around 87% occur a single time. The top ten clones comprise 0.31% of the sample. This specimen was CD4+ or CD8+ T cells sorted from blood, taken in a trial of the OX40 agonist ivuxolimab. The receptors were gathered from an adult with an advanced solid tumor such as melanoma, head and neck, liver or kidney cancer.

The chain couples TRBV6-4 to TRBJ1-1; TRBD1 might be the D (6 bases). The CDR3 consists of 17 residues. The germline gives CDR1 MRHNA, CDR2 SNTAGT. Trimming took 6 bases from V and 5 from J, leaving 25 bases between them. CDR3 residues: CASRGNGITGRGTEAFF. The CDR3 nucleotides read TGTGCCAGCAGAGGGAACGGGATTACAGGGAGGGGGACTGAAGCTTTCTTT.

The chain combines TRBV7-2 with TRBJ2-5, with D tentatively TRBD2 (5 bases). From germline, CDR1 is SGHTA and CDR2 FQGNSA. The ends were cut back, 7 bases at V and 5 bases at J, with 23 bases in the middle. The CDR3 has 16 amino acids. The CDR3: CASTSTRGGRTETQYF. CDR3 nucleotides: TGTGCCAGCACCTCCACCCGGGGTGGGAGAACGGAGACCCAGTACTTC.

The chain couples TRBV2 to TRBJ1-2; D gene uncertain. The CDR3 runs 11 residues. CDR1 SNHLY and CDR2 FYNNEI come from the germline V gene. With 6 bases removed from V and 4 bases from J, the gap between germline ends came to 6 bases. The chain's CDR3 is CASRVFYGYTF. Here the CDR3 DNA reads TGTGCCAGCAGAGTATTCTATGGCTACACCTTC.

The CDR3 sequence: CASRPSILAVPPGELFF. The CDR3 nucleotides read TGTGCCAGCCGCCCCAGCATACTAGCGGTCCCACCCGGGGAGCTGTTTTTT. V usage is TRBV4-2 and J usage is TRBJ2-2; TRBD2 matches 8 bases. This CDR3 region has 17 residues. Germline CDR1 LGHNA, CDR2 YNFKEQ. After removal of 8 bases from V and 6 bases from J, the junction contained 17 bases not matched to a gene.

The chain has TRBV7-9 and TRBJ1-4; TRBD1 matches 11 bases. CDR1 SEHNR and CDR2 FQNEAQ come from the germline V gene (reference sequence). V shed 6 bases and J 10 bases; nucleotides not matched to a gene: 19. This CDR3 has 18 amino acids. CDR3 in amino acids: CASSLDRGRRRGDGKLFF. CDR3 sequence (DNA): TGTGCCAGCAGTTTGGACAGGGGGCGAAGGAGGGGCGATGGAAAACTGTTTTTT.

CDR3 sequence: CASSVLSGANVLTF. CDR3 sequence (DNA): TGTGCCAGCAGCGTTCTTTCTGGGGCCAACGTCCTGACTTTC. The chain employs TRBV9 and TRBJ2-6; D is undetermined. V gave up 2 bases and J gave up 1 base, with 4 bases separating them. The CDR3 runs to 14 residues. The germline V gene has CDR1 SGDLS and CDR2 YYNGEE.

J is TRBJ1-5 and V is TRBV19; 7 bases map to TRBD1. Germline CDR1 reads LNHDA; CDR2 reads SQIVND (reference sequence). The CDR3 runs 15 residues. The V segment lost 6 bases and the J segment 4 bases; nucleotides outside the gene matches: 9. The CDR3 reads CASSLQGRGNQPQHF. Written as DNA, the CDR3 is TGTGCCAGTAGCCTGCAAGGCAGGGGGAATCAGCCCCAGCATTTT. Variable domain in full (rest from reference TRBV19 and TRBJ1-5): DGGITQSPKYLFRKEGQNVTLSCEQNLNHDAMYWYRQDPGQGLRLIYYSQIVNDFQKGDIAEGYSVSREKKESFPLTVTSAQKNPTAFYLCASSLQGRGNQPQHFGDGTRLSIL.

The chain has TRBV7-6 and TRBJ2-5; 11 nucleotides align to TRBD1. The germline gives CDR1 SGHVS, CDR2 FNYEAQ. The trim removed 5 bases at V and 5 bases at J, leaving 13 bases unmatched. There are 17 residues in the CDR3. CDR3 sequence: CASSPRDRGMGGETQYF. The CDR3 nucleotides are TGTGCCAGCAGCCCAAGGGACAGGGGGATGGGTGGGGAGACCCAGTACTTC.

Judged by abundance, this clone is medium-sized. V usage is TRBV27 and J usage is TRBJ1-6; 7 bases line up with TRBD1. This CDR3 region has 16 residues. The germline CDR1 and CDR2 sequences are MNHEY and SMNVEV (reference sequence). The V segment lost 7 bases and the J segment 0 bases; nucleotides outside the gene matches: 6. The CDR3 loop is CASTLQGSSYNSPLHF. The CDR3 DNA reads TGTGCCAGCACCTTACAGGGGAGCTCCTATAATTCACCCCTCCACTTT.

This clone appeared a few times. The V gene is TRBV29-1, the J gene TRBJ2-5; no firm D call. Germline V lookup: CDR1 SQVTM, CDR2 ANQGSEA. Deletions cut 5 bases from V and 4 bases from J, with 5 bases between. The CDR3 sequence is 10 residues long. As DNA, the CDR3 is TGCAGCGTTCGTTCAGAGACCCAGTACTTC. Amino acid sequence: CSVRSETQYF.

The rearrangement links TRBV11-2 to TRBJ2-1; D gene ambiguous. The ends were cut back, 0 bases at V and 6 bases at J, with 9 bases in the middle. This CDR3 region has 14 residues. The germline V gene has CDR1 SGHAT and CDR2 FQNNGV. CDR3: CASSLESVSNEQFF. The CDR3 DNA reads as TGTGCCAGCAGCTTAGAGTCCGTCAGCAATGAGCAGTTCTTC.

This chain connects TRBV5-1 to TRBJ1-3; a possible D gene is TRBD1 (6 bases). CDR1 is SGHRS, CDR2 YFSETQ, per germline. V shed 2 bases and J shed 1 base, with 19 bases lying between them. CDR3 size: 18 residues. The CDR3 DNA is TGCGCCAGCAGCTTTACCACACTGGGGGGGGCATCTGGAAACACCATATATTTT. Translating it yields CASSFTTLGGASGNTIYF.

The rearrangement uses TRBV7-2 and TRBJ2-1; 9 positions agree with TRBD1. Per germline, CDR1 SGHTA and CDR2 FQGNSA. V was clipped by 4 bases and J by 4 bases; unmatched bases: 5. The CDR3 consists of 15 residues. In DNA, the CDR3 is TGTGCCAGCAGCTATACAGGACAGGGGTACAATGAGCAGTTCTTC. Its translation is CASSYTGQGYNEQFF.

The CDR3 is CASTGQAYTDTQYF. DNA for the CDR3: TGTGCTAGCACGGGACAGGCGTACACAGATACGCAGTATTTT. J is TRBJ2-3 and V is TRBV12-5; 8 bases agree with TRBD1. Germline trimming cut 9 bases from V and 2 bases from J; bases unmatched to any gene: 7. The length of the CDR3 is 14 residues. Germline CDR1 LGHNT, CDR2 FRNRAP.

V is TRBV15 and J is TRBJ1-6; TRBD1 might be the D (5 bases). The CDR3 runs 13 residues. From germline, CDR1 is LNHNV and CDR2 YYDKDF (reference sequence). The germline V and J ends were trimmed by 5 bases and 8 bases, with 10 bases remaining between them. CDR3 bases: TGTGCCACCAGCGGGCAGGGAGATTCACCCCTCCACTTT. Protein product: CATSGQGDSPLHF.

The V gene is TRBV4-1, the J gene TRBJ1-1; D uncertain. The ends were cut back, 3 bases at V and 5 bases at J, with 16 bases in the middle. Germline V CDR1 and CDR2: MGHRA, YSYEKL. CDR3 length equals 15 residues. The CDR3 reads CASSHPALGRTEAFF. For the CDR3, the DNA is TGCGCCAGCAGCCATCCCGCCCTGGGTAGGACTGAAGCTTTCTTT.

This chain uses TRBV7-2 with TRBJ1-5; D perhaps matches TRBD1 (5 bases). CDR3 size: 16 residues. Germline V gene data show CDR1 as SGHTA and CDR2 as FQGNSA. V lost 0 bases, J lost 5 bases, and 14 bases lay in between. The CDR3 reads CASSLARAGLHQPQHF. The CDR3 DNA reads as TGTGCCAGCAGCTTAGCCCGAGCGGGACTACATCAGCCCCAGCATTTT.

The table lists this clone with a count of one. This chain joins TRBV27 and TRBJ1-4, with D uncertain. Trimming stripped 0 bases from V and 5 bases from J, with 7 bases between. CDR1 and CDR2 from the germline V gene are MNHEY and SMNVEV (reference sequence). The CDR3 length is 14 residues. The CDR3 coding sequence is TGTGCCAGCAGTTTATCGAGAGGGAATGAAAAACTGTTTTTT. Translation gives CASSLSRGNEKLFF. Using reference TRBV27 and TRBJ1-4 for the parts outside the CDR3, the full variable domain is EAQVTQNPRYLITVTGKKLTVTCSQNMNHEYMSWYRQDPGLGLRQIYYSMNVEVTDKGDVPEGYKVSRKEKRNFPLILESPSPNQTSLYFCASSLSRGNEKLFFGSGTQLSVL.

This clone was observed once. The V gene is TRBV15, the J gene TRBJ1-2, with TRBD1 identical over 9 bases. CDR3 size: 14 residues. CDR1 and CDR2 from the germline V gene are LNHNV and YYDKDF (reference sequence). The V and J ends lost 4 bases and 7 bases, in that order; junction bases with no gene match: 7. The CDR3 protein is CATSTRDRAGGYTF. The CDR3 region has the DNA TGTGCCACCAGCACCCGGGACAGGGCGGGTGGCTACACCTTC.

The chain joins TRBV11-2 to TRBJ2-4; possibly TRBD1 for D (6 bases). This CDR3 contains 18 residues. Germline V CDR1 and CDR2: SGHAT, FQNNGV. Trimming left V 1 base short and J 1 base short, with 17 bases between. CDR3: CASSLAPAGEGAKNIQYF. DNA of the CDR3: TGTGCCAGCAGCTTAGCCCCGGCAGGGGAAGGCGCCAAAAACATTCAGTACTTC.

The J gene is TRBJ2-4, the V gene TRBV12-5; D possibly uses TRBD1 or TRBD2 (6 bases each). The CDR3 is made up of 15 amino acids. The V end was cut by 4 bases, the J end by 2 bases, with 12 bases between. The germline gives CDR1 LGHNT, CDR2 FRNRAP. This CDR3 reads CASGSGGATKNIQYF. The CDR3 bases are TGTGCTAGTGGTTCCGGGGGCGCGACCAAAAACATTCAGTACTTC.

V and J are TRBV6-1 and TRBJ1-2; the D gene is possibly TRBD1 (5 bases). Germline-derived CDR1 and CDR2 are MNHNS and SASEGT. Trimming shortened V by 3 bases and J by 5 bases, and 22 bases separated the two germline ends. This CDR3 is 17 amino acids long. CDR3 DNA: TGTGCCAGCAGTGATGGTCGATACGGGGGGAAAAGGTATGGCTACACCTTC. Encoded protein: CASSDGRYGGKRYGYTF.

The chain uses TRBV4-1 and TRBJ1-2; D remains ambiguous. CDR1 and CDR2 from the germline V gene are MGHRA and YSYEKL. CDR3 size: 15 residues. Trimming removed 0 bases at V and 4 bases at J, with 12 bases between. In nucleotides, the CDR3 is TGCGCCAGCAGCCAAGAAAGAGCTGCCTTCTATGGCTACACCTTC. Translation: CASSQERAAFYGYTF.

The chain joins TRBV19 to TRBJ2-5, with TRBD2 matching 8 bases. The CDR3 is made up of 16 amino acids. Germline CDR1 and CDR2: LNHDA and SQIVND (reference sequence). V was pared by 3 bases and J by 4 bases, with 10 bases of the junction left unmatched. CDR3 DNA: TGTGCCAGTAGTATCCGGCGGGGGGCCCCCAGAGAGACCCAGTACTTC. The encoded protein is CASSIRRGAPRETQYF.

The chain has TRBV7-9 and TRBJ2-5; D not certain. Germline V lookup: CDR1 SEHNR, CDR2 FQNEAQ (reference sequence). V lost 1 base and J lost 0, with 12 bases in between. The CDR3 loop spans 16 amino acids. CDR3 sequence: CASSLERTAYQETQYF. The DNA for the CDR3 is TGTGCCAGCAGCTTAGAACGGACCGCTTACCAAGAGACCCAGTACTTC. Full variable domain (rest looked up from reference TRBV7-9 and TRBJ2-5): DTGVSQNPRHKITKRGQNVTFRCDPISEHNRLYWYRQTLGQGPEFLTYFQNEAQLEKSRLLSDRFSAERPKGSFSTLEIQRTEQGDSAMYLCASSLERTAYQETQYFGPGTRLLVL.

The chain is built from TRBV21-1 and TRBJ2-2; the table's TRBD1 call for D was not verified on the DNA. TRBV21-1 corresponds to a pseudogene. The CDR3 spans 14 residues. Here the CDR3 DNA reads TGTGCCAGCAGCAGGGGCTTGAACACCGGGGAGCTGTTTTTT. Amino acids: CASSRGLNTGELFF.

This rearrangement joins TRBV19 to TRBJ1-1; 7 bases line up with TRBD1. This CDR3 comprises 14 residues. The germline V gene encodes CDR1 LNHDA and CDR2 SQIVND (reference sequence). The V and J ends lost 5 bases and 4 bases, in that order; junction bases with no gene match: 7. The CDR3 protein is CASSADRSATEAFF. As DNA, the CDR3 is TGTGCCAGTAGTGCGGACAGGTCTGCCACTGAAGCTTTCTTT.

The gene calls are TRBV9 and TRBJ1-3; a possible D gene is TRBD1 (5 bases). CDR1 SGDLS and CDR2 YYNGEE come from the germline V gene. CDR3 size: 14 residues. V was clipped by 10 bases and J by 8 bases, with 22 bases between them. The CDR3 nucleotides are TGTGCCGCACGAGACAGCGGGGTGTTTTACACCATATATTTT. It translates to CAARDSGVFYTIYF.